The T cell receptor (beta chain) under discussion was sequenced for a study of a mutant IDH1 vaccine in newly diagnosed glioma. About the study: Radiotherapy alone preceded vaccination by 4-6 weeks; alternatively, vaccination started with temozolomide cycles.

Worth noting for this clone: Its antigen is not known.

Assay: immunoSEQ multiplex PCR; the TCRdb copy retains only in-frame clones and omits some. The sample lists tens of thousands of clones; 70% to 85% were seen once. Time point of the sample: week 5, during vaccination. Doses of 300 ug of mutant IDH1 20-mer peptide were given with topical imiquimod. V lost 4 bases to trimming and J lost 6 bases; unmatched junction nucleotides: 4. This CDR3 region has 15 residues. Germline V CDR1 and CDR2: SGDLS, YYNGEE. This receptor was identified in a woman between 18 and 29 years old with glioma. Some clones in this sample may be carry-over from other donors' samples. J is TRBJ2-2 and V is TRBV9; TRBD2 matches 12 bases. Sequencing used PBMCs, obtained from a glioma patient whose treatment included an IDH1 peptide vaccine. DNA for the CDR3: TGTGCCAGCAGCCCTAGCGGGGGGGCCTCCGGGGAGCTGTTTTTT. As protein: CASSPSGGASGELFF.